This T cell receptor (beta chain) was captured by sequencing in a study of T-cell reconstitution after alpha-beta-depleted transplantation in children. Study-wide results and caveats: A year had passed since transplant, and T-cell counts and diversity by then came mostly from newly produced T cells.

This clonotype was counted only a few times. Antigen specificity is unknown. Using unique molecular identifiers, the investigators prepared the TCRbeta library. MiXCR was run by TCRdb on the PCR reads, yielding one entry per CDR3 protein. The profile shows 500,000 to 750,000 distinct CDR3 sequences, roughly a quarter of them singletons. This CDR3 comprises 12 residues. The V gene lost 0 bases and the J gene lost 14 bases, with 13 bases spanning the gap. In germline, CDR1 is SQVTM, CDR2 ANQGSEA. Sample: PBMCs, taken before TCRalphabeta/CD19-depleted stem cell transplant. This clonotype was obtained from a boy in the first two years of life with Wiskott-Aldrich syndrome, due to receive a stem cell transplant. This rearrangement joins TRBV29-1 to TRBJ1-4, with D possibly matching TRBD1 (6 bases). The CDR3, as DNA: TGCAGCGTTGAAGATTACGGGGGCGGGCTGTTTTTT. Amino acid sequence: CSVEDYGGGLFF.